The T cell receptor (beta chain) described here comes from a study of identical twins. TCRdb reprocessed the 5' RACE reads via MiXCR and lists one record per CDR3 protein. The table records approximately 890,000 distinct CDR3 sequences, 10% to 15% of them present only once. A remark on this clonotype: The target antigen is unknown.

Study-wide results and limits: For cord blood, abundant beta clonotypes had fewer insertions, unlike memory repertoires, which showed none.

The CDR3 runs to 14 residues. The germline V gene has CDR1 SGHVS and CDR2 FQNEAQ. V was trimmed by 0 bases and J by 5 bases, leaving 8 bases between them. The sample was also reused in another study, on yellow fever vaccine responses in identical twins.

The rearrangement links TRBV7-8 to TRBJ2-4, with unresolved D. The sequencing input was PBMCs. The sequence derives from a woman younger than 35 in good health. CDR3 residues: CASSLAPGENIQYF. The CDR3, as DNA: TGTGCCAGCAGCTTAGCCCCCGGCGAAAACATTCAGTACTTC.